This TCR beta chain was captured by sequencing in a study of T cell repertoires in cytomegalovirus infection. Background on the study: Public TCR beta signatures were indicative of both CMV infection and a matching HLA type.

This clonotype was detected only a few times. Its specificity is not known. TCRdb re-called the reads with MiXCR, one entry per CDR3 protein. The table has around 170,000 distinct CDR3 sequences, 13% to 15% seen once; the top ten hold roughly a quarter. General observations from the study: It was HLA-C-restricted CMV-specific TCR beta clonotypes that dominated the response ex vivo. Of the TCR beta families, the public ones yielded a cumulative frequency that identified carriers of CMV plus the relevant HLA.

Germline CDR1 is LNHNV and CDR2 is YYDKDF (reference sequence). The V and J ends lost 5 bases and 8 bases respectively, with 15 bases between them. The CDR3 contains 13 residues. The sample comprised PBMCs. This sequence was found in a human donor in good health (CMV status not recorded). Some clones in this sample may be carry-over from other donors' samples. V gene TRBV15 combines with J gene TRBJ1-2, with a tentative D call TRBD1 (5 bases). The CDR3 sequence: CATSLEGQRGYTF. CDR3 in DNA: TGTGCCACCAGCCTAGAGGGGCAGCGGGGCTACACCTTC. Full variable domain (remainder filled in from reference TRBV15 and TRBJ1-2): DAMVIQNPRYQVTQFGKPVTLSCSQTLNHNVMYWYQQKSSQAPKLLFHYYDKDFNNEADTPDNFQSRRPNTSFCFLDIRSPGLGDTAMYLCATSLEGQRGYTFGSGTRLTVV.